This TCR beta chain was sequenced during a study of beta chain features in type 1 diabetes. The study's findings and limits: TCRB CDR3s were moderately but significantly shorter in Type 1 diabetes patients in all four CD4+ subsets. In the patient group, naive, central memory and Treg TCRB repertoires seemed more alike than in the healthy donor group. Sequencing of cDNA might inflate the share of cells that strongly express TCR.

Of the isolated RNA, all was reverse transcribed, and so the sequenced material was expressed TCRB transcripts. Here immunoSEQ multiplex PCR was the method, and the copy in TCRdb shows in-frame clones only, minus some. In the table there are some 250,000 clones, roughly 13% of which are singletons. This clone was detected a few times. Its antigen is currently unknown. The length of the CDR3 is 18 residues. Losses at the gene ends were 0 bases for V and 0 bases for J; bases not matched to a gene: 9. The chain joins TRBV23-1 to TRBJ1-1, with 8 bases identical to TRBD1. TRBV23-1 is recorded as an ORF, its role being uncertain. The TCR comes from a young man with type 1 diabetes. Sequencing was carried out using naive CD4+ T cells from blood. The CDR3 is CASSQSRWDRTLNTEAFF. CDR3 DNA: TGCGCCAGCAGTCAATCGAGGTGGGACAGGACCCTGAACACTGAAGCTTTCTTT.